Detailed here is one T cell receptor (beta chain). The time point denotes: healthy volunteer bleed at 6 weeks. Total RNA was isolated from whole blood that had not been fractionated. This CDR3 contains 12 residues. Germline assignment: CDR1 MNHEY and CDR2 SVGEGT. Trimming removed 6 bases from V and 7 bases from J, with 10 bases in between. These data come from a study of human T cells and chemical hapten exposure. Each CDR3 protein gets one entry after TCRdb re-called the RACE reads with MiXCR. The top ten clones hold 1.5% to 1.7% of a sample with 70,000 to 85,000 distinct CDR3 sequences, roughly 8.6% of them seen once.

The chain links TRBV6-2 or TRBV6-3 to TRBJ2-1; D not certain. Sequenced material: whole blood. The TCR originated in a male donor in good health. Some clones in this sample may be carry-over from other donors' samples. CDR3 DNA: TGTGCCAGCAGCACCCTGGGGAATGAGCAGTTCTTC. Its protein product is CASSTLGNEQFF.